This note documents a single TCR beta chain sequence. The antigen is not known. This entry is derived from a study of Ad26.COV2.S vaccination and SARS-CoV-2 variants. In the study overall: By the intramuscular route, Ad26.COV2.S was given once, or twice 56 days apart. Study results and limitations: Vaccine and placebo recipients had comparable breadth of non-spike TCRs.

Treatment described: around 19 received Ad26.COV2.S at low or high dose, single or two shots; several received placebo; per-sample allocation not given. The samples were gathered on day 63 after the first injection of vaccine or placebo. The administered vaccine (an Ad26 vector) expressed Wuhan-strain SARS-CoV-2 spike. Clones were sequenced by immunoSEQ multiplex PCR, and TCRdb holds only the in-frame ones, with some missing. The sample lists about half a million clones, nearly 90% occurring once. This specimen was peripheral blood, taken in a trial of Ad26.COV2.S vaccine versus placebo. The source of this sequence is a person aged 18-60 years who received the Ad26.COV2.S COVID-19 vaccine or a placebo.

CDR3 DNA: TGTGCCAGCTCACCAGTAGCGAGGGGGGGCGAGTACGAGCAGTACTTC. Residues: CASSPVARGGEYEQYF. The chain recombines TRBV18 with TRBJ2-7, with D possibly matching TRBD2 (7 bases). Germline V CDR1 and CDR2: KGHSH, LQKENI. This CDR3 has 16 amino acids. V was shortened by 2 bases and J by 4 bases, with 18 bases between the two germline ends.